The clone carrying this T cell receptor (beta chain) is labeled as medium-sized. The antigen remains unidentified. Researchers report immunoSEQ v3.0 was run at survey level. TCRdb keeps only in-frame clones here, not all; method: immunoSEQ multiplex PCR. The sample carries approximately 8,800 clones, around three quarters recorded once. The study drew at least one pre-ART and at least two post-ART PBMC samples from every donor. This specimen comes from a study of long-term antiretroviral therapy in people with HIV. Regarding the study as a whole: Whereas controls had wider CDR3 length ranges, HIV repertoires had narrower ones. On ART adherence, viral resistance or therapy changes, no data were available. Clonotypes expanded prior to ART showed repertoire dominance at all sampled time points.

There are 13 residues in the CDR3. V lost 5 bases, J lost 0 bases, and 10 bases lay in between. In germline, CDR1 is SQVTM, CDR2 ANQGSEA. The TCR sequence derives from a man aged 40-49 years with HIV. The chain combines TRBV29-1 with TRBJ1-1; D unclear. The input for sequencing was unsorted PBMCs, taken 0.6 years before starting antiretroviral therapy. CDR3 in amino acids: CSVSWGMNTEAFF. The CDR3 region has the DNA TGCAGCGTTTCTTGGGGTATGAACACTGAAGCTTTCTTT.